These 15 T cell receptor beta chains originate from one sample sequenced in a study of cytomegalovirus exposure and HLA in healthy donors. Data came from immunoSEQ multiplex PCR; TCRdb stores just in-frame clones and leaves some out. The sample records approximately 120,000 clones, around 94% being singletons. Sequenced sample: PBMCs. The receptors were gathered from a woman younger than 35 in good health and CMV-seronegative.

This rearrangement joins TRBV2 to TRBJ1-5; no clear D gene. Trimming took 7 bases from V and 5 from J, leaving 12 bases between them. Per germline, CDR1 SNHLY and CDR2 FYNNEI. The length of the CDR3 is 13 residues. The CDR3 sequence: CASMRHQDQPQHF. The CDR3 bases are TGTGCCAGCATGCGTCACCAGGATCAGCCCCAGCATTTT.

V is TRBV5-1 and J is TRBJ2-3; 7 nucleotides align to TRBD1. J lost 4 bases, V lost 2 bases, and 4 bases had no gene match. The CDR3 is 14 residues long. CDR1 and CDR2 (germline): SGHRS, YFSETQ. CDR3 residues: CASSFEGAADTQYF. The DNA of the CDR3 is TGCGCCAGCAGCTTTGAGGGGGCCGCAGATACGCAGTATTTT.

The chain carries TRBV9 and TRBJ2-5; D unresolved. Germline values: CDR1 SGDLS, CDR2 YYNGEE. V lost 0 bases and J 3 bases, leaving 12 bases between the germline ends. The CDR3 is made up of 15 amino acids. Here the CDR3 reads CASSVGTSTEETQYF. CDR3 coding DNA: TGTGCCAGCAGCGTAGGAACGAGCACTGAAGAGACCCAGTACTTC.

This clone has only one observation. This chain joins TRBV4-1 and TRBJ2-7; tentatively, D is TRBD1 (5 bases). The CDR3 contains 15 residues. The germline CDR1 and CDR2 sequences are MGHRA and YSYEKL. The V end was cut by 1 base, the J end by 0 bases, with 10 bases between. Here the CDR3 reads CASSQGQPFSYEQYF. In DNA, the CDR3 is TGCGCCAGCAGCCAAGGACAGCCCTTCTCCTACGAGCAGTACTTC.

This sequence joins TRBV5-5 and TRBJ2-1; D possibly corresponds to TRBD1 (6 bases). CDR3 length equals 15 residues. Trimming removed 4 bases from V and 9 bases from J, with 20 bases in between. Germline CDR1 reads SGHKS; CDR2 reads YYEKEE (reference sequence). The CDR3 region has the DNA TGTGCCAGCAGCCCGGACCCCCAGGGGTCCGGTGAGCAGTTCTTC. It specifies CASSPDPQGSGEQFF.

The chain combines TRBV27 with TRBJ1-2; perhaps TRBD1 as D (6 bases). V was shortened by 4 bases and J by 5 bases, with 14 bases between the two germline ends. The CDR3 covers 14 residues. Germline-derived CDR1 and CDR2 are MNHEY and SMNVEV (reference sequence). In DNA, the CDR3 is TGTGCCAGCAGTTCAGAACAGGGATCGTATGGCTACACCTTC. This codes for CASSSEQGSYGYTF.

J is TRBJ1-1 and V is TRBV7-9; tentatively, D is TRBD1 (6 bases). CDR3 length equals 14 residues. Per the germline V gene, CDR1 is SEHNR and CDR2 is FQNEAQ (reference sequence). Trimming removed 2 bases at V and 3 bases at J, with 10 bases between. The CDR3 region has the DNA TGTGCCAGCAGCTTAAAGGGGGTGGACACTGAAGCTTTCTTT. Amino acids: CASSLKGVDTEAFF.

The rearrangement joins TRBV18 to TRBJ1-1; 9 bases align to TRBD1. The CDR3 length is 18 residues. The J segment lost 1 base and the V segment lost 6 bases, leaving 15 bases of the junction unmatched. Germline loops: CDR1 KGHSH, CDR2 LQKENI. The CDR3 nucleotides are TGTGCCAGCTCCCAGACGACGGGACAGGGTACGACGAACACTGAAGCTTTCTTT. Residues: CASSQTTGQGTTNTEAFF.

This clone has just one count. V usage is TRBV29-1 and J usage is TRBJ1-2; unclear D gene. There are 12 residues in the CDR3. From germline, CDR1 is SQVTM and CDR2 ANQGSEA. Trimming stripped 3 bases from V and 4 bases from J, with 9 bases between. The CDR3 region has the DNA TGCAGCGTTGATCAGAGGCTCTATGGCTACACCTTC. Its protein product is CSVDQRLYGYTF.

The V gene is TRBV27, the J gene TRBJ1-3; TRBD1 matches 7 bases. In germline, CDR1 is MNHEY, CDR2 SMNVEV (reference sequence). The CDR3 consists of 16 residues. The V and J ends lost 5 bases and 0 bases, in that order; junction bases with no gene match: 7. The CDR3 nucleotides read TGTGCCAGCAGTACTCAGGGGGGAGTCTCTGGAAACACCATATATTTT. This sequence encodes CASSTQGGVSGNTIYF.

A single count supports this clone. The chain couples TRBV7-2 to TRBJ1-1, with D maybe TRBD1 (6 bases). This CDR3 region has 14 residues. Germline V gene lookup returns CDR1 SGHTA and CDR2 FQGNSA. V was trimmed by 4 bases and J by 1 base, leaving 10 bases between them. CDR3 nucleotide sequence: TGTGCCAGCAGCTCCAGGGGTACGAACACTGAAGCTTTCTTT. Translated, it gives CASSSRGTNTEAFF.

This clone appeared once. V gene TRBV19 combines with J gene TRBJ1-1; D remains unclear. The CDR3 totals 12 residues. V gave up 5 bases and J gave up 5 bases, with 9 bases separating them. The germline V gene has CDR1 LNHDA and CDR2 SQIVND (reference sequence). As DNA, the CDR3 is TGTGCCAGTAGTGATCCGGGAACTGAAGCTTTCTTT. Protein product: CASSDPGTEAFF.

The chain combines TRBV7-9 with TRBJ1-2, with TRBD1 matching 8 bases. CDR1 is SEHNR, CDR2 FQNEAQ, per germline (reference sequence). Trimming cost V 2 bases and J 5 bases; bases outside gene matches: 7. This CDR3 contains 15 residues. Here the CDR3 DNA reads TGTGCCAGCAGCTTAACAGGGGGGACAATATATGGCTACACCTTC. Translated, it gives CASSLTGGTIYGYTF.

The sample holds one count of this clone. The chain uses TRBV2 and TRBJ2-1, with D possibly matching TRBD2 (6 bases). The V gene's germline CDR1 is SNHLY and CDR2 FYNNEI. The length of the CDR3 is 12 residues. V was clipped by 4 bases and J by 6 bases, with 7 bases between them. CDR3 sequence: CASSGSGNEQFF. The CDR3 nucleotides are TGTGCCAGCAGTGGTAGCGGCAATGAGCAGTTCTTC.

This chain links TRBV28 with TRBJ2-7; TRBD1 matches at 9 bases. Germline V gene data show CDR1 as MDHEN and CDR2 as SYDVKM. J was trimmed by 2 bases and V by 4 bases; bases with no gene match: 6. This CDR3 is 15 amino acids long. The CDR3 spells CASSWRQGGPYEQYF. The CDR3 DNA is TGTGCCAGCAGTTGGAGACAGGGGGGCCCCTACGAGCAGTACTTC.